The sequence of this T cell receptor (beta chain) was determined in a study of cytomegalovirus exposure and HLA in healthy donors. Study findings and constraints: Confirmation in vitro established that three CMV-associated chains were specific for CMV antigens. CMV serostatus alone was available as immune exposure information. Earlier results showed most TCR beta V segments being productive about 87% or about 30% of the time.

PCR employed 60 Vbeta and 13 Jbeta primers. Clones were read by immunoSEQ multiplex PCR, and TCRdb kept only the in-frame ones, dropping some. The sample holds about 72,000 clones, more than 80% seen once. Of note for this clone: What it binds is unknown. A junction boundary mismatches the germline segment, possibly from a read error. Other nucleotide sequences in the sample specify the same CDR3.

The germline gives CDR1 LNHNV, CDR2 YYDKDF (reference sequence). The CDR3 is 15 amino acids. The origin of this receptor is a human donor in good health. This chain joins TRBV15 and TRBJ1-6; tentative D call: TRBD1 (6 bases). What was sequenced was PBMCs. The CDR3 coding sequence is TGTGCTACCAGCAGAGCTCGGGGGGGCCCTTCACCCCTCCACTTT. It codes for CATSRARGGPSPLHF. The entire variable domain, with the rest obtained from reference TRBV15 and TRBJ1-6, is as follows: DAMVIQNPRYQVTQFGKPVTLSCSQTLNHNVMYWYQQKSSQAPKLLFHYYDKDFNNEADTPDNFQSRRPNTSFCFLDIRSPGLGDTAMYLCATSRARGGPSPLHFGNGTRLTVT.